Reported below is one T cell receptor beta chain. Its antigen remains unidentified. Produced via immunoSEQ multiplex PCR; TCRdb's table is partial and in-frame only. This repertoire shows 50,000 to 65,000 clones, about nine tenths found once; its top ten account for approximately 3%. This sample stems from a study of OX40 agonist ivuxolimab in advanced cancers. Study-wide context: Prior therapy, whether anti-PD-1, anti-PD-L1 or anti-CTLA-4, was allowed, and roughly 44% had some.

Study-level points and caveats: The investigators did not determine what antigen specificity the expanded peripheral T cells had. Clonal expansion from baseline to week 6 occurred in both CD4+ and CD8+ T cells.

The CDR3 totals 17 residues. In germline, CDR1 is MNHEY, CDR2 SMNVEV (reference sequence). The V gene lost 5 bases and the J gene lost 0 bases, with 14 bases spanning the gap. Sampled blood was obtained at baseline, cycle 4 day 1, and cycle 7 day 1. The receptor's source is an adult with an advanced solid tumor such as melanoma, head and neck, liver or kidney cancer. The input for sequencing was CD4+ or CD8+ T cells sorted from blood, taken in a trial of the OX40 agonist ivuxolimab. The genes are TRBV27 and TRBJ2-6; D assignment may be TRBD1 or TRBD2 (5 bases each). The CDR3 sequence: CASSPPRGRSGANVLTF. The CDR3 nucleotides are TGTGCCAGCAGTCCCCCCCGGGGCCGCTCTGGGGCCAACGTCCTGACTTTC.